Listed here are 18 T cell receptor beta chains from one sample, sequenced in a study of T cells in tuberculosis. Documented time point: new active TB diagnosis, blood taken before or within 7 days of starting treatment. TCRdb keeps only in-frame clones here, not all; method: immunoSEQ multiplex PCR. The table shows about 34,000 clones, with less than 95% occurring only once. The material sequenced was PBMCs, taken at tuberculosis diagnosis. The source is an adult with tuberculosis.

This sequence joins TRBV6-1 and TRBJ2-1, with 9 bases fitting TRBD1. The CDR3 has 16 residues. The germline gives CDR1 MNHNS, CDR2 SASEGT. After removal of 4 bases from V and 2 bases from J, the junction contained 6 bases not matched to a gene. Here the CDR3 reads CASSGPGTGTYNEQFF. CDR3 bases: TGTGCCAGCAGTGGACCCGGGACAGGGACCTACAATGAGCAGTTCTTC.

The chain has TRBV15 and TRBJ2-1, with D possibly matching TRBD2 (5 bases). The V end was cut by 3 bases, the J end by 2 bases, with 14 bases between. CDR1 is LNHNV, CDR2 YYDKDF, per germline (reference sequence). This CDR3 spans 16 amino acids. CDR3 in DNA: TGTGCCACCAGCAGCGAAAACCCCGGGACCTACAATGAGCAGTTCTTC. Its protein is CATSSENPGTYNEQFF.

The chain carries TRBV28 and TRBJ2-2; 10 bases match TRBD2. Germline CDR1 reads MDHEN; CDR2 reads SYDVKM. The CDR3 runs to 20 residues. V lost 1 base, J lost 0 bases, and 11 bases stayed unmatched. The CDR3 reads CASSLYQLAGAHTNTGELFF. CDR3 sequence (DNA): TGTGCCAGCAGTTTATACCAGCTAGCGGGGGCCCATACGAACACCGGGGAGCTGTTTTTT.

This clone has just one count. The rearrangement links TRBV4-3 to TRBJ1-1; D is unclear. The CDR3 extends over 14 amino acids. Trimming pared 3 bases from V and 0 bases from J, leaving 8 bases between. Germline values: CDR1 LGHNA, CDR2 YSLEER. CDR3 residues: CASSQLQLNTEAFF. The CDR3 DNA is TGCGCCAGCAGCCAGCTGCAGTTGAACACTGAAGCTTTCTTT.

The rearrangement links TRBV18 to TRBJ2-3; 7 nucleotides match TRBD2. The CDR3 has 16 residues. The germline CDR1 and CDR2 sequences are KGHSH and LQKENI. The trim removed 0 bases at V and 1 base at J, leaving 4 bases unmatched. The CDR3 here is CASSPPRESGTDTQYF. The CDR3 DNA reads TGTGCCAGCTCACCACCGCGGGAGTCTGGCACAGATACGCAGTATTTT. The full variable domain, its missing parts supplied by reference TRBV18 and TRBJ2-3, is NAGVMQNPRHLVRRRGQEARLRCSPMKGHSHVYWYRQLPEEGLKFMVYLQKENIIDESGMPKERFSAEFPKEGPSILRIQQVVRGDSAAYFCASSPPRESGTDTQYFGPGTRLTVL.

The CDR3 bases are TGTGCCAGCAGCGTAGCCGGGACCGGGGAGCTGTTTTTT. Protein sequence: CASSVAGTGELFF. The rearrangement links TRBV9 to TRBJ2-2; D call uncertain. The CDR3 contains 13 residues. Germline values: CDR1 SGDLS, CDR2 YYNGEE. The V end was cut by 0 bases, the J end by 5 bases, with 5 bases between.

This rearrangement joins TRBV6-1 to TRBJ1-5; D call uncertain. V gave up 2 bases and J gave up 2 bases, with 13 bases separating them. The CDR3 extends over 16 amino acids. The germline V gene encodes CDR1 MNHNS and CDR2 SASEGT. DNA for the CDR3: TGTGCCAGCAGTGAATTTCCGGTCGGTGGCAATCAGCCCCAGCATTTT. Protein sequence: CASSEFPVGGNQPQHF.

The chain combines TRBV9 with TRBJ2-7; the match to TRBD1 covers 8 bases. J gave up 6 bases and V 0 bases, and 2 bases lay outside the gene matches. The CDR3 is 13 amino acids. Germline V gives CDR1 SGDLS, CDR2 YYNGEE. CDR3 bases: TGTGCCAGCAGCGTAGAACAGGGGGGCGAGCAGTACTTC. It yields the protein CASSVEQGGEQYF.

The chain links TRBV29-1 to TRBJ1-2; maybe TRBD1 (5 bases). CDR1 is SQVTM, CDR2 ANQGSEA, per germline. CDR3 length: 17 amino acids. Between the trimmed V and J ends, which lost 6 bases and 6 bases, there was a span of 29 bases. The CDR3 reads CSVLKRGPYVSKDGYTF. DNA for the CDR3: TGCAGCGTCCTCAAAAGGGGCCCTTACGTCAGTAAGGATGGCTACACCTTC.

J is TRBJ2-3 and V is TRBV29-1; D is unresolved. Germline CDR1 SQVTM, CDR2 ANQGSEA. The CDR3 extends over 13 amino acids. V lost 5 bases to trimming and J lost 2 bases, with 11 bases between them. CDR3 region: CSVMGRNTDTQYF. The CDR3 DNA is TGCAGCGTTATGGGCAGAAACACAGATACGCAGTATTTT.

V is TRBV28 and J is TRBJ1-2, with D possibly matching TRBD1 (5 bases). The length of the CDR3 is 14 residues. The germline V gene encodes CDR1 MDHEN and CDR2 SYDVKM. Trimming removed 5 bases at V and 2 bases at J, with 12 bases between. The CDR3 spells CASSPPGENYGYTF. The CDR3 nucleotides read TGTGCCAGCAGTCCCCCGGGGGAAAACTATGGCTACACCTTC.

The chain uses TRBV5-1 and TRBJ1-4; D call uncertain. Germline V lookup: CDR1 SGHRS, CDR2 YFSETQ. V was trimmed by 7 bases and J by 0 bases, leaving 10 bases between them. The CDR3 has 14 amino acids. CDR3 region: CASAAGSTNEKLFF. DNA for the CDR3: TGCGCCAGCGCGGCGGGATCAACTAATGAAAAACTGTTTTTT.

CDR3 loop: CASSEWGTGGMNTEAFF. Here the CDR3 DNA reads TGCGCCAGCAGTGAGTGGGGGACAGGGGGCATGAACACTGAAGCTTTCTTT. The chain is built from TRBV10-2 and TRBJ1-1; TRBD1 matches 12 bases. With 1 base clipped from V and 0 bases from J, the junction kept 3 bases outside the gene matches. In germline, CDR1 is WSHSY, CDR2 SAAADI. The length of the CDR3 is 17 residues.

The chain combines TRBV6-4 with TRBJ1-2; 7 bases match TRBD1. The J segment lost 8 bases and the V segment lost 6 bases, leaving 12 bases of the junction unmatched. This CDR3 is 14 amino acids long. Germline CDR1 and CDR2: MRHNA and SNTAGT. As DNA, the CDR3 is TGTGCCAGCAGCTACGATACAGGGGTCGGGGGCTACACCTTC. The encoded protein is CASSYDTGVGGYTF.

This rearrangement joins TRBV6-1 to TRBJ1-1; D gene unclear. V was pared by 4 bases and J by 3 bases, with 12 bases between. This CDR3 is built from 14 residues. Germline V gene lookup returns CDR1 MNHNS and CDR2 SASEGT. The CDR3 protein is CASSADKRDTEAFF. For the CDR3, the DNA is TGTGCCAGCAGTGCTGACAAGAGGGACACTGAAGCTTTCTTT.

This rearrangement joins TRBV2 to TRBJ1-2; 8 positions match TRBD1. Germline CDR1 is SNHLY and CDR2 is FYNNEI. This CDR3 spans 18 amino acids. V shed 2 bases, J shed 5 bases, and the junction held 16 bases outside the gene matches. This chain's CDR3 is CASSEWGLLDRVDYGYTF. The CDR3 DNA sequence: TGTGCCAGCAGTGAATGGGGTTTACTGGACAGGGTCGATTATGGCTACACCTTC.

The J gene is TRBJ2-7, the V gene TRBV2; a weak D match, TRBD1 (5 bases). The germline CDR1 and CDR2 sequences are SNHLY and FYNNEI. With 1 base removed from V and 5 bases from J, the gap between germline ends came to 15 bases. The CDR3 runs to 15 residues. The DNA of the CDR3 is TGTGCCAGCAGTGAAGGTAGGGGAAGTCATGACGAGCAGTACTTC. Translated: CASSEGRGSHDEQYF.

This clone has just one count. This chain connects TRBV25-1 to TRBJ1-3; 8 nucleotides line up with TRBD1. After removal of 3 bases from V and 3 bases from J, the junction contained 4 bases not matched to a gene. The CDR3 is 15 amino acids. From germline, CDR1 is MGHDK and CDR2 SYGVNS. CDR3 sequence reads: CASSESQGDGNTIYF. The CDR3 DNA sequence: TGTGCCAGCAGTGAGTCACAGGGGGATGGAAACACCATATATTTT.